The next 5 T cell receptor beta chains were all read from a single sample in a study of T cells in Graves' hyperthyroidism and ophthalmopathy. There were TCR beta CDR3 regions amplified from RNA transcripts. The TCR CDR3 was amplified in a first-round RT-PCR using the HTBI primer set. TCRdb re-derived calls from the multiplex PCR reads in MiXCR, one entry per CDR3 protein. The repertoire holds under 650,000 distinct CDR3 sequences, with 16% as singletons. Sample: blood. All receptors derive from a woman aged 30 to 39 with Graves' hyperthyroidism.

A few counts support this clonotype. A much larger clone lies a single base off, so this may be a read error. This chain connects TRBV27 to TRBJ2-5; 7 positions agree with TRBD1. CDR3 length: 13 amino acids. Trimming at V came to 1 base and at J to 4 bases, leaving 0 bases not matched to a gene. Germline loops: CDR1 MNHEY, CDR2 SMNVEV (reference sequence). For the CDR3, the DNA is TGTGCCAGCAGTTTATACAGGGGAGAGACCCAGTACTTC. Translation gives CASSLYRGETQYF.

V is TRBV7-9 and J is TRBJ2-3; TRBD2 matches at 11 bases. In germline, CDR1 is SEHNR, CDR2 FQNEAQ (reference sequence). The trim removed 10 bases at V and 2 bases at J, leaving 8 bases unmatched. This CDR3 comprises 15 residues. The CDR3 is CATLSGRASTDTQYF. The CDR3 DNA follows: TGTGCCACCCTTAGCGGGAGGGCCTCCACAGATACGCAGTATTTT. The full variable domain, rest sourced from reference TRBV7-9 and TRBJ2-3, is DTGVSQNPRHKITKRGQNVTFRCDPISEHNRLYWYRQTLGQGPEFLTYFQNEAQLEKSRLLSDRFSAERPKGSFSTLEIQRTEQGDSAMYLCATLSGRASTDTQYFGPGTRLTVL.

This clonotype was seen ten or more times. This chain links TRBV7-3 with TRBJ2-2; D gene ambiguous. V was shortened by 4 bases and J by 1 base, with 7 bases between the two germline ends. The CDR3 covers 14 residues. The germline CDR1 and CDR2 sequences are SGHTA and FQGTGA. CDR3 sequence reads: CASSSRQNTGELFF. The CDR3 DNA sequence: TGTGCCAGCAGCTCCAGACAGAACACCGGGGAGCTGTTTTTT.

This clonotype has at least ten counts. The chain links TRBV11-3 to TRBJ1-1; D is unclear. Germline V gives CDR1 SGHNT, CDR2 YENEEA. V lost 6 bases to trimming and J lost 0 bases, with 26 bases between them. The CDR3 contains 19 residues. The CDR3 coding sequence is TGTGCCAGCAGATACTACTGGGAGGAGGATCACTTCATGAACACTGAAGCTTTCTTT. Its translation is CASRYYWEEDHFMNTEAFF.

The table lists this clonotype with a few counts. V usage is TRBV28 and J usage is TRBJ1-2; D unresolved. The CDR3 loop spans 13 amino acids. CDR1 is MDHEN and CDR2 is SYDVKM in the germline V gene. Trimming removed 6 bases at V and 0 bases at J, with 8 bases between. The CDR3 DNA follows: TGTGCCAGCAGCCAACGAGCTAACTATGGCTACACCTTC. As protein: CASSQRANYGYTF.